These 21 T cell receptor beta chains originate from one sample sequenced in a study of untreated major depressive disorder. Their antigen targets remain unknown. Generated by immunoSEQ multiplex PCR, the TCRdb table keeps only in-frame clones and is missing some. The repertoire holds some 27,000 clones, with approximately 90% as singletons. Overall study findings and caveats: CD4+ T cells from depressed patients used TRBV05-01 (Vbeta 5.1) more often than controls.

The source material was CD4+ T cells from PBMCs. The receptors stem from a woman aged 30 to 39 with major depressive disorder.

The CDR3 sequence is CASAHPGRPNYGYTF. As DNA, the CDR3 is TGTGCCAGCGCCCATCCAGGGCGGCCGAACTATGGCTACACCTTC. The chain combines TRBV7-9 with TRBJ1-2; possible D gene TRBD1, 5 bases. Germline loops: CDR1 SEHNR, CDR2 FQNEAQ (reference sequence). V dropped 8 bases and J dropped 2 bases, with 18 bases sitting between them. This CDR3 is 15 amino acids long.

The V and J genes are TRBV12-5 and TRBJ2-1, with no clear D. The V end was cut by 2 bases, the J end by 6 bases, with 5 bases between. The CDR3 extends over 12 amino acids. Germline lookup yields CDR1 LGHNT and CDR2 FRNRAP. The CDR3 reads CASGLQFNEQFF. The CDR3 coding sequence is TGTGCTAGTGGTTTGCAATTCAATGAGCAGTTCTTC. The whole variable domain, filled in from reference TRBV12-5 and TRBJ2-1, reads DARVTQTPRHKVTEMGQEVTMRCQPILGHNTVFWYRQTMMQGLELLAYFRNRAPLDDSGMPKDRFSAEMPDATLATLKIQPSEPRDSAVYFCASGLQFNEQFFGPGTRLTVL.

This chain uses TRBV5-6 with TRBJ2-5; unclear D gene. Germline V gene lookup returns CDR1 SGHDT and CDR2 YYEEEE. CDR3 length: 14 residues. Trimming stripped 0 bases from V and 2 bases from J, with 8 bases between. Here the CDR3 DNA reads TGTGCCAGCAGCTTGGTGTGGCTACAAGAGACCCAGTACTTC. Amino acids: CASSLVWLQETQYF.

CDR3 loop: CAISERDNEQFF. The CDR3 nucleotides are TGTGCCATCAGTGAGAGAGACAATGAGCAGTTCTTC. This sequence joins TRBV10-3 and TRBJ2-1; D is undetermined. The CDR3 length is 12 residues. V dropped 2 bases and J dropped 5 bases, with 4 bases sitting between them. Germline CDR1 reads ENHRY; CDR2 reads SYGVKD.

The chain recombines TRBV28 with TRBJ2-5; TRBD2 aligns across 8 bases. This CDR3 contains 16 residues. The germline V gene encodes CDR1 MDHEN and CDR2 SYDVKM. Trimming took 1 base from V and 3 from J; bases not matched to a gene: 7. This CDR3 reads CASSLFSGNRKETQYF. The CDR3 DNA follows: TGTGCCAGCAGTTTATTTAGCGGGAACCGAAAAGAGACCCAGTACTTC.

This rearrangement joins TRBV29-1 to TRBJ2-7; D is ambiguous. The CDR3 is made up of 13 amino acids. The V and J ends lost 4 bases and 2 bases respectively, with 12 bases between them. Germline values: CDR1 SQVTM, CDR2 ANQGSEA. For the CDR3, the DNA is TGCAGCGTTGGGGCTCGTCAGACCTACGAGCAGTACTTC. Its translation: CSVGARQTYEQYF.

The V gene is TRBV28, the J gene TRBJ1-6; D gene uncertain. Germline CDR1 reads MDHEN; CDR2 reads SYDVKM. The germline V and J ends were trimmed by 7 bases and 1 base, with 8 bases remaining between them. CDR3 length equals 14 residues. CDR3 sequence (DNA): TGTGCCAGCACCCCCGGGTCCTATAATTCACCCCTCCACTTT. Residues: CASTPGSYNSPLHF.

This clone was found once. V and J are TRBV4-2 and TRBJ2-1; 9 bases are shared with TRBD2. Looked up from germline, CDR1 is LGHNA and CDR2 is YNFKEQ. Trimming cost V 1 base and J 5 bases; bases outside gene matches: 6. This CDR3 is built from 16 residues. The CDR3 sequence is CASSQGGASGNNEQFF. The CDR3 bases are TGTGCCAGCAGCCAAGGCGGGGCTAGCGGGAACAATGAGCAGTTCTTC.

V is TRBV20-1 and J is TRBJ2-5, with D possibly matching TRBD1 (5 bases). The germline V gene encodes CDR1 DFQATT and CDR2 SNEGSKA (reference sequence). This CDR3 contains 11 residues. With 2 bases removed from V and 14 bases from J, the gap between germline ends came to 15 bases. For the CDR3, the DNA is TGCAGTGCTAGAAGGGGTCCCCTCACTTACTTC. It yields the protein CSARRGPLTYF.

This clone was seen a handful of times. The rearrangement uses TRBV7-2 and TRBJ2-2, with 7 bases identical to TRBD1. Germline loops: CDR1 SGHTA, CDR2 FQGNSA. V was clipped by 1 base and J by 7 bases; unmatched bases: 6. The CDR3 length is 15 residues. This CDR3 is CASSLDRGNFGELFF. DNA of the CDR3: TGTGCCAGCAGCTTAGACAGGGGAAATTTCGGGGAGCTGTTTTTT.

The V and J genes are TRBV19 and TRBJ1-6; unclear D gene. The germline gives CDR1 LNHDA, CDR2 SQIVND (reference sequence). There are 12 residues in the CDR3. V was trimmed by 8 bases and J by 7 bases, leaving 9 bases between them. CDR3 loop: CASRHRNSPLHF. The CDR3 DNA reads TGTGCCAGTCGACATAGAAATTCACCCCTCCACTTT.

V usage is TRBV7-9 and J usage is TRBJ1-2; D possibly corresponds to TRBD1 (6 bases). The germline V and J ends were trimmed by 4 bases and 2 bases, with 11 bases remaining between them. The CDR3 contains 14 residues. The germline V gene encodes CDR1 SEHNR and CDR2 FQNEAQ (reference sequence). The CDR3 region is CASSSLQGNYGYTF. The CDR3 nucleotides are TGTGCCAGCAGCTCCCTGCAGGGGAACTATGGCTACACCTTC.

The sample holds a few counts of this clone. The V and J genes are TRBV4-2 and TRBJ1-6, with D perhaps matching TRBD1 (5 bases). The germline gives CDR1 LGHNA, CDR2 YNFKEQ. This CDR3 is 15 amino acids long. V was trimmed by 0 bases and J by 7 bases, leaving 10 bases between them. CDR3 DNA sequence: TGTGCCAGCAGCCAAGAGCCAGGGCTCAATTCACCCCTCCACTTT. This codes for CASSQEPGLNSPLHF.

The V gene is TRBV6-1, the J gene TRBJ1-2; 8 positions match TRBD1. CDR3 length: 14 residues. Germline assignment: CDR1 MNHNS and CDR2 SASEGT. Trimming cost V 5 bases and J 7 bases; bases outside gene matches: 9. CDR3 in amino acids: CASSPQGAPIGYTF. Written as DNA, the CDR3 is TGTGCCAGCAGTCCCCAGGGGGCTCCGATTGGCTACACCTTC.

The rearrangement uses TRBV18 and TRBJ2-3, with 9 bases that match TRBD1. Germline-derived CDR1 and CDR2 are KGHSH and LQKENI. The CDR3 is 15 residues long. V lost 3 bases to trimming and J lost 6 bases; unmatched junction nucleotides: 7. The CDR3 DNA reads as TGTGCCAGCTCACCTGTGGGACAGGGAACTGATACGCAGTATTTT. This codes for CASSPVGQGTDTQYF.

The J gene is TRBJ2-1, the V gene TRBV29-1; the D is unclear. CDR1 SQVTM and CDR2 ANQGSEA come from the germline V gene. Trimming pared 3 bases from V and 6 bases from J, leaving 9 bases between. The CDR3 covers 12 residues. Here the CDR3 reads CSVDKLFNEQFF. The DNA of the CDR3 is TGCAGCGTTGATAAACTATTCAATGAGCAGTTCTTC.

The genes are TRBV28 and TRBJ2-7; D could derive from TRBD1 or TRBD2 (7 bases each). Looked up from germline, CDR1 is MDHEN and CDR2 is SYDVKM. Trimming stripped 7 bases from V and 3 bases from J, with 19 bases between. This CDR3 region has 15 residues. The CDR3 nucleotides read TGTGCCAGCACCTGGTCCCCAGGGGGGGGCTACGAGCAGTACTTC. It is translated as CASTWSPGGGYEQYF.

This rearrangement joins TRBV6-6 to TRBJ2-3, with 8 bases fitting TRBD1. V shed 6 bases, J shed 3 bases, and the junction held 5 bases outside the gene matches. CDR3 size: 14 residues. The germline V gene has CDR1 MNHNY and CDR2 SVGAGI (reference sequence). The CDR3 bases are TGTGCCAGCAGCCCGACAGGGGCAACAGATACGCAGTATTTT. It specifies CASSPTGATDTQYF.

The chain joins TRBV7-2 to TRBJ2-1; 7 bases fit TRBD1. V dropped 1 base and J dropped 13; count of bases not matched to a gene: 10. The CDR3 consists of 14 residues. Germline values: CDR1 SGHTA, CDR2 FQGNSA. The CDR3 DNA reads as TGTGCCAGCAGCTTAGGAGTAGGGGGACAGTCACAGTTCTTC. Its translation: CASSLGVGGQSQFF.

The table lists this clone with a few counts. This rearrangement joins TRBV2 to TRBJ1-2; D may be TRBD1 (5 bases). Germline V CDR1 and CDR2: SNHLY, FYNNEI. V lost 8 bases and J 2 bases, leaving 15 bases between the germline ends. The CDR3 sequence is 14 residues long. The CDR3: CASAGDRGNYGYTF. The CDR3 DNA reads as TGTGCCAGCGCTGGGGACCGCGGAAACTATGGCTACACCTTC. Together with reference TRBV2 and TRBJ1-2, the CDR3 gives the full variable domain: EPEVTQTPSHQVTQMGQEVILRCVPISNHLYFYWYRQILGQKVEFLVSFYNNEISEKSEIFDDQFSVERPDGSNFTLKIRSTKLEDSAMYFCASAGDRGNYGYTFGSGTRLTVV.

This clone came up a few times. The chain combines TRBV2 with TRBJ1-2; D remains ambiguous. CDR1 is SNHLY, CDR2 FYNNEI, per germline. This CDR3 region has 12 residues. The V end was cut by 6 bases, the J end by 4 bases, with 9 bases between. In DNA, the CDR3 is TGTGCCAGCAGACCCCAAGTCTATGGCTACACCTTC. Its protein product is CASRPQVYGYTF.